The next 30 T cell receptor beta chains were all read from a single sample in a study of blood T cell repertoires in COVID-19. Generated by immunoSEQ multiplex PCR, the TCRdb table keeps only in-frame clones and is missing some. The sample contains 250,000 to 300,000 clones, under 90% of which appear only once. What was sequenced was peripheral blood. Receptor source: a woman in her twenties or thirties with COVID-19, enrolled during active disease.

V usage is TRBV6-6 and J usage is TRBJ1-1; D remains ambiguous. The length of the CDR3 is 15 residues. From germline, CDR1 is MNHNY and CDR2 SVGAGI (reference sequence). Trimming left V 6 bases short and J 1 base short, with 15 bases between. CDR3 coding DNA: TGTGCCAGCAGCAACGGACTGAGAGGGAACACTGAAGCTTTCTTT. It translates to CASSNGLRGNTEAFF.

The chain couples TRBV5-1 to TRBJ1-1; a possible D gene is TRBD1 (5 bases). The CDR3 consists of 15 residues. Germline CDR1 reads SGHRS; CDR2 reads YFSETQ. V was cut by 5 bases and J by 6 bases, with 20 bases left in between. DNA for the CDR3: TGCGCCAGCAGGGCGCAGGGAGGTCTTATGGCTGAAGCTTTCTTT. Translation: CASRAQGGLMAEAFF.

V gene TRBV10-3 combines with J gene TRBJ1-1, with 7 bases that match TRBD1. Germline V gene data show CDR1 as ENHRY and CDR2 as SYGVKD. The CDR3 is made up of 12 amino acids. Trimming at V came to 11 bases and at J to 0 bases, leaving 3 bases not matched to a gene. This CDR3 reads CASGQLNTEAFF. The CDR3 coding sequence is TGTGCCTCGGGACAGCTGAACACTGAAGCTTTCTTT.

The rearrangement links TRBV7-8 to TRBJ2-7, with D possibly being TRBD2 (7 bases). Germline CDR1 and CDR2: SGHVS and FQNEAQ. The CDR3 contains 16 residues. The ends were cut back, 0 bases at V and 3 bases at J, with 15 bases in the middle. CDR3 region: CASSLARGQGSYEQYF. The CDR3 DNA is TGTGCCAGCAGCTTAGCGCGGGGGCAGGGAAGCTACGAGCAGTACTTC. Drawing the rest from reference TRBV7-8 and TRBJ2-7, the complete variable domain is GAGVSQSPRYKVAKRGQDVALRCDPISGHVSLFWYQQALGQGPEFLTYFQNEAQLDKSGLPSDRFFAERPEGSVSTLKIQRTQQEDSAVYLCASSLARGQGSYEQYFGPGTRLTVT.

This sequence joins TRBV9 and TRBJ1-4, with D possibly being TRBD1 (5 bases). This CDR3 region has 15 residues. Trimming took off 0 bases at V and 6 bases at J, with 12 bases between the two ends. Germline CDR1 and CDR2: SGDLS and YYNGEE. The CDR3 DNA sequence: TGTGCCAGCAGCGTAGGGGGAGGGGAATATGAAAAACTGTTTTTT. It specifies CASSVGGGEYEKLFF.

CDR3 sequence reads: CASSLASPQGGEKLFF. CDR3 bases: TGTGCCAGCAGCTTAGCTTCCCCACAGGGCGGCGAAAAACTGTTTTTT. This chain connects TRBV7-6 to TRBJ1-4; D possibly corresponds to TRBD1 (6 bases). The CDR3 runs to 16 residues. V lost 0 bases, J lost 8 bases, and 16 bases lay in between. Looked up from germline, CDR1 is SGHVS and CDR2 is FNYEAQ.

V usage is TRBV14 and J usage is TRBJ1-4, with 7 positions matching TRBD1. The J segment lost 3 bases and the V segment lost 5 bases, leaving 6 bases of the junction unmatched. Germline V gene data show CDR1 as SGHDN and CDR2 as FVKESK. The CDR3 is made up of 15 amino acids. CDR3 in amino acids: CASSARQGPNEKLFF. In DNA form, the CDR3 reads TGTGCCAGCAGCGCCCGACAGGGTCCTAATGAAAAACTGTTTTTT.

In DNA form, the CDR3 reads TGTGCCAGCTCACCGGACGGGGATTCACCCCTCCACTTT. This codes for CASSPDGDSPLHF. The chain combines TRBV18 with TRBJ1-6; D gene unclear. Between the trimmed V and J ends, which lost 3 bases and 8 bases, there was a span of 8 bases. The CDR3 spans 13 residues. Germline CDR1 KGHSH, CDR2 LQKENI.

The V gene is TRBV7-9, the J gene TRBJ2-1, with 10 bases that match TRBD2. Germline V gene lookup returns CDR1 SEHNR and CDR2 FQNEAQ (reference sequence). The V gene end was trimmed by 0 bases and the J gene end by 4 bases; junction bases not matched to a gene: 9. CDR3 size: 18 residues. The CDR3 sequence is CASSLAHSGGPRYNEQFF. CDR3 DNA sequence: TGTGCCAGCAGCTTAGCTCATAGCGGGGGGCCTCGATACAATGAGCAGTTCTTC.

The gene calls are TRBV10-1 and TRBJ2-1; 10 bases line up with TRBD2. The CDR3 loop spans 13 amino acids. Germline lookup yields CDR1 WNHNN and CDR2 SYGVQD (reference sequence). V was pared by 6 bases and J by 10 bases, with 6 bases of the junction left unmatched. CDR3 sequence reads: CASRAGGLGEQFF. The CDR3 DNA sequence: TGCGCCAGCAGAGCGGGGGGGCTTGGAGAGCAGTTCTTC.

J is TRBJ1-2 and V is TRBV2; 8 nucleotides align to TRBD1. Germline V CDR1 and CDR2: SNHLY, FYNNEI. V shed 11 bases and J 6 bases; nucleotides not matched to a gene: 5. This CDR3 is built from 11 residues. The CDR3 DNA reads TGTGCCGTACAGGGGGTCGATGGCTACACCTTC. This encodes CAVQGVDGYTF.

This rearrangement joins TRBV7-9 to TRBJ2-3; 7 bases line up with TRBD1. V shed 5 bases, J shed 0 bases, and the junction held 5 bases outside the gene matches. This CDR3 spans 15 amino acids. Germline values: CDR1 SEHNR, CDR2 FQNEAQ (reference sequence). The CDR3 DNA reads TGTGCCAGCAGCCGCCTGGGACAGAGCACAGATACGCAGTATTTT. This gives the protein CASSRLGQSTDTQYF.

The chain combines TRBV4-2 with TRBJ1-6; D not certain. The V end lost 4 bases, the J end lost 10 bases, and 11 bases lay between the germline ends. CDR3 length: 13 amino acids. Germline assignment: CDR1 LGHNA and CDR2 YNFKEQ. The CDR3 DNA follows: TGTGCCAGCAGCCGATCGGGGATCTCACCCCTCCACTTT. Encoded protein: CASSRSGISPLHF.

The chain employs TRBV6-5 and TRBJ1-2; D unclear. The CDR3 totals 15 residues. V dropped 2 bases and J dropped 0 bases, with 10 bases sitting between them. The germline V gene encodes CDR1 MNHEY and CDR2 SVGAGI. The CDR3 region has the DNA TGTGCCAGCAGTTACAAGGGAGTGACTAACTATGGCTACACCTTC. Encoded protein: CASSYKGVTNYGYTF.

The chain employs TRBV30 and TRBJ1-2; D is perhaps TRBD1 (6 bases). Germline V gene lookup returns CDR1 GTSNPN and CDR2 SVGIG (reference sequence). The CDR3 is 16 amino acids. Trimming left V 4 bases short and J 2 bases short, with 20 bases between. For the CDR3, the DNA is TGTGCCTGGACTGGCCCCGCGCACACAGGGAACTATGGCTACACCTTC. Protein product: CAWTGPAHTGNYGYTF.

V usage is TRBV27 and J usage is TRBJ1-2; D unclear. V dropped 6 bases and J dropped 7 bases, with 18 bases sitting between them. Germline V lookup: CDR1 MNHEY, CDR2 SMNVEV (reference sequence). The CDR3 runs 14 residues. The CDR3 nucleotides are TGTGCCAGCAGCTTTTCGGGTCGGGTGGGTGGCTACACCTTC. Protein product: CASSFSGRVGGYTF.

As regards this clone: The same CDR3 also results from other DNA sequences found in this sample. V usage is TRBV27 and J usage is TRBJ2-7; the match to TRBD1 covers 9 bases. The J segment lost 2 bases and the V segment lost 4 bases, leaving 3 bases of the junction unmatched. Per germline, CDR1 MNHEY and CDR2 SMNVEV (reference sequence). The CDR3 totals 14 residues. The CDR3 loop is CASSSRQGAYEQYF. Written as DNA, the CDR3 is TGTGCCAGCAGTTCGAGACAGGGGGCCTACGAGCAGTACTTC.

The genes are TRBV6-5 and TRBJ2-7; TRBD2 is a possible D gene (6 bases). Germline lookup yields CDR1 MNHEY and CDR2 SVGAGI. The CDR3 loop spans 13 amino acids. V lost 10 bases to trimming and J lost 2 bases, with 15 bases between them. The CDR3 nucleotides are TGTGCCACCCGAGCGGGCGAGACCTACGAGCAGTACTTC. Translating gives CATRAGETYEQYF.

The rearrangement uses TRBV30 and TRBJ2-3, with unresolved D. Germline lookup yields CDR1 GTSNPN and CDR2 SVGIG (reference sequence). V lost 0 bases and J 10 bases, leaving 14 bases between the germline ends. The CDR3 length is 13 residues. The CDR3 region is CAWSVRLGISQYF. The CDR3 DNA follows: TGTGCCTGGAGTGTCCGTCTAGGAATTTCGCAGTATTTT.

The chain recombines TRBV5-1 with TRBJ2-7; TRBD1 matches at 8 bases. The V gene end was trimmed by 4 bases and the J gene end by 2 bases; junction bases not matched to a gene: 5. Germline V gene lookup returns CDR1 SGHRS and CDR2 YFSETQ. The CDR3 contains 14 residues. CDR3 sequence reads: CASSPDREPYEQYF. The CDR3, as DNA: TGCGCCAGCAGCCCGGACAGGGAGCCCTACGAGCAGTACTTC. The full variable domain, in which reference TRBV5-1 and TRBJ2-7 provide the parts outside the CDR3, is KAGVTQTPRYLIKTRGQQVTLSCSPISGHRSVSWYQQTPGQGLQFLFEYFSETQRNKGNFPGRFSGRQFSNSRSEMNVSTLELGDSALYLCASSPDREPYEQYFGPGTRLTVT.

This clone was seen once. The chain has TRBV11-2 and TRBJ1-3; D gene ambiguous. In germline, CDR1 is SGHAT, CDR2 FQNNGV. V was shortened by 1 base and J by 0 bases, with 13 bases between the two germline ends. This CDR3 region has 17 residues. The CDR3 is CASSLVRGVGSGNTIYF. The CDR3 DNA reads as TGTGCCAGCAGCTTAGTGCGGGGAGTTGGCTCTGGAAACACCATATATTTT.

To note about this clone: Different DNA sequences within this sample yield the same CDR3. The chain employs TRBV3-1 (or the pseudogene TRBV3-2) and TRBJ1-1; D not resolved. Between the trimmed V and J ends, which lost 3 bases and 2 bases, there was a span of 10 bases. The V gene's germline CDR1 is LGHDT and CDR2 YNNKEL (reference sequence). The CDR3 totals 14 residues. As DNA, the CDR3 is TGTGCCAGCAGCCAGCGGGGTTCCAACACTGAAGCTTTCTTT. It codes for CASSQRGSNTEAFF.

The J gene is TRBJ2-3, the V gene TRBV3-1 (or the pseudogene TRBV3-2), with D possibly matching TRBD2 (6 bases). With 1 base removed from V and 2 bases from J, the gap between germline ends came to 13 bases. The CDR3 has 16 residues. Per germline, CDR1 LGHDT and CDR2 YNNKEL (reference sequence). CDR3 DNA sequence: TGTGCCAGCAGCCAAGCAGGTAGCGGCCCCACAGATACGCAGTATTTT. As protein: CASSQAGSGPTDTQYF.

This chain links TRBV13 with TRBJ1-5, with 7 bases identical to TRBD1. V trimming: 5 bases; J trimming: 2 bases; junction bases outside the gene matches: 3. Germline V CDR1 and CDR2: PRHDT, FYEKMQ (reference sequence). The CDR3 is 14 residues long. The DNA for the CDR3 is TGTGCCAGCAGCCAGGGGGGAGGCAATCAGCCCCAGCATTTT. The encoded protein is CASSQGGGNQPQHF.

The count of this clone is one. This chain connects TRBV6-5 to TRBJ2-3; a weak D match, TRBD2 (5 bases). This CDR3 has 16 amino acids. Germline assignment: CDR1 MNHEY and CDR2 SVGAGI. Trimming took off 2 bases at V and 2 bases at J, with 14 bases between the two ends. The CDR3 is CASSYGRGSYTDTQYF. The CDR3 DNA reads TGTGCCAGCAGTTACGGGCGAGGGTCTTACACAGATACGCAGTATTTT.

The V call is TRBV30, the J call TRBJ2-7; D possibly corresponds to TRBD2 (6 bases). Germline V CDR1 and CDR2: GTSNPN, SVGIG (reference sequence). CDR3 size: 15 residues. V dropped 3 bases and J dropped 4 bases, with 19 bases sitting between them. The CDR3 protein is CAWSARWRGKYEQYF. The CDR3 DNA reads as TGTGCCTGGAGCGCTCGCTGGCGGGGCAAGTACGAGCAGTACTTC.

V gene TRBV7-9 combines with J gene TRBJ2-1, with a possible D match to TRBD2 (6 bases). Germline loops: CDR1 SEHNR, CDR2 FQNEAQ (reference sequence). The CDR3 consists of 13 residues. V was pared by 6 bases and J by 3 bases, with 9 bases between. In nucleotides, the CDR3 is TGTGCCAGCAGGGGGAGGAACTACAATGAGCAGTTCTTC. Translated: CASRGRNYNEQFF.

The V call is TRBV28, the J call TRBJ1-2, with D possibly being TRBD1 (6 bases). Germline CDR1 reads MDHEN; CDR2 reads SYDVKM. With 4 bases removed from V and 8 bases from J, the gap between germline ends came to 20 bases. The CDR3 sequence is 15 residues long. The CDR3 reads CASSSTRRYRDGYTF. The CDR3 region has the DNA TGTGCCAGCAGTTCCACCCGGCGTTACAGGGACGGCTACACCTTC.

The chain combines TRBV7-9 with TRBJ2-2, with 7 bases fitting TRBD1. CDR3 size: 15 residues. Germline values: CDR1 SEHNR, CDR2 FQNEAQ (reference sequence). V gave up 4 bases and J gave up 4 bases; unmatched junction bases: 6. CDR3 loop: CASSSKGAPTGELFF. In DNA form, the CDR3 reads TGTGCCAGCAGCTCGAAGGGGGCGCCCACCGGGGAGCTGTTTTTT.

V usage is TRBV7-2 and J usage is TRBJ2-1, with no clear D. V lost 5 bases to trimming and J lost 7 bases, with 12 bases between them. CDR3 length equals 13 residues. Germline CDR1 is SGHTA and CDR2 is FQGNSA. Here the CDR3 DNA reads TGTGCCAGCAGCACGTTTTTGCGTAATGAGCAGTTCTTC. Amino acids: CASSTFLRNEQFF.